This is a list of T cell receptor beta chains from one sample in a study of blood T cell repertoires in COVID-19. Using immunoSEQ multiplex PCR, the repertoire was profiled, and TCRdb retains in-frame clones only, with some absent. Here the sample spans some 320,000 clones, more than 75% being singletons. Sequences were obtained from PBMCs or T cells enriched from blood (not recorded which). The receptors come from a woman younger than 45 who had recovered from COVID-19. Both conserved end residues are part of each CDR3. Size tells how often a clone was seen (once, few, many) or the class of an expanded clone, and some rows leave it out.

TRBV9,NA,CASSPQTGSTDTQYF
TRBV6-4,NA,CARSQGQVSSGANVLTF
TRBV3-1/TRBV3-2,NA,CASRPLAGGSGTQYF
TRBV9,NA,CASSVVRADTQYF
TRBV6-5,NA,CASSPGTPFEQYF
TRBV12-5,NA,CASRHGTGGSGELFF
TRBV11-2,NA,CASSFSSLGTDTQYF
TRBV27,NA,CASSPTPHSRGAPNQPQHF
TRBV11-2,NA,CASSLEAYTEAFF
TRBV7-4,NA,CASSLCTGIPSYNEQFF
TRBV24-1,NA,CATSDLGLGEQYF
TRBV5-6,NA,CASSFDRRMRDYGYTF
TRBV5-6,NA,CASSSGQEFNSPLHF
TRBV5-1,NA,CASSPMGGSDQPQHF
TRBV7-2,NA,CASSLDRAQETQYF
TRBV5-5,few,CASSSYSGTGYQPQHF
TRBV24-1,NA,CATSDQRGHTDTQYF
TRBV5-6,NA,CASRPTGNTEAFF
TRBV7-2,once,CASSLDQGPSTDTQYF
TRBV27,NA,CASSFWLAGGPGELFF
TRBV28,NA,CASSPTGYSNQPQHF
TRBV7-9,NA,CASSLTSGTQETQYF
TRBV6-5,NA,CASRPQGGNGYTF
TRBV4-3,NA,CASSQRTGMNTEAFF
TRBV11-3,NA,CASSYRGSSYNEQFF
TRBV24-1,NA,CATSDPSGGNNEKLFF
TRBV19,NA,CASTLDRGGLGNSPLHF
TRBV5-6,NA,CASSFTAGFDTEAFF